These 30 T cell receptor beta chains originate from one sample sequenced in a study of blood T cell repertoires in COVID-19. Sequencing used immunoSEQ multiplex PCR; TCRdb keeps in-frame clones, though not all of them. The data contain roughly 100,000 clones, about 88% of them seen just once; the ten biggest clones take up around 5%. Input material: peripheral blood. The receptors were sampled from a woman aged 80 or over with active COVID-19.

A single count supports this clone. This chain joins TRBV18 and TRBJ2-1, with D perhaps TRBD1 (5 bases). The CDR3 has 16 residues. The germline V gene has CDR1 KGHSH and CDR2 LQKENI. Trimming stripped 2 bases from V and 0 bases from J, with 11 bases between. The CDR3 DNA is TGTGCCAGCTCACCAGGGGCAGCCTTCTCCTACAATGAGCAGTTCTTC. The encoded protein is CASSPGAAFSYNEQFF. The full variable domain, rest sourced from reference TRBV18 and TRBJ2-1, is NAGVMQNPRHLVRRRGQEARLRCSPMKGHSHVYWYRQLPEEGLKFMVYLQKENIIDESGMPKERFSAEFPKEGPSILRIQQVVRGDSAAYFCASSPGAAFSYNEQFFGPGTRLTVL.

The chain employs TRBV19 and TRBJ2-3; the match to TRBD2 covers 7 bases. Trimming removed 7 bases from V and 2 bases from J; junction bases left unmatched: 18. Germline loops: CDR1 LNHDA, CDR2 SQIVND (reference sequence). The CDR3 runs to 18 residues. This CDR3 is CASTHSGRLAIVTDTQYF. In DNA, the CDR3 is TGTGCCAGTACCCATAGCGGTAGACTAGCCATAGTCACAGATACGCAGTATTTT.

CDR3 residues: CASSTVTGGPREQYF. CDR3 nucleotides: TGTGCCAGCAGTACTGTGACGGGAGGGCCGCGGGAGCAGTACTTC. The rearrangement joins TRBV5-4 to TRBJ2-7; 8 bases map to TRBD2. Germline V gives CDR1 SGHNT, CDR2 YYREEE (reference sequence). V lost 5 bases to trimming and J lost 7 bases; unmatched junction nucleotides: 14. CDR3 size: 15 residues.

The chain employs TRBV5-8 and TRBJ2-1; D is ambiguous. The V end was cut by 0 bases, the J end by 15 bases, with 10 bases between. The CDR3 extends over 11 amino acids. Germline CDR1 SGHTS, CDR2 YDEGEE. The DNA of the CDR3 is TGTGCCAGCAGCTTGGAACTTCGGAGGTTCTTC. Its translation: CASSLELRRFF.

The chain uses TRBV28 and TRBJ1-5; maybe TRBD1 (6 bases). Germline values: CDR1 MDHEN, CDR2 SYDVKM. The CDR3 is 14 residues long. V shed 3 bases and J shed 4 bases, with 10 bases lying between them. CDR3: CASSLGTPNQPQHF. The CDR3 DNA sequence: TGTGCCAGCAGTTTGGGGACACCTAATCAGCCCCAGCATTTT.

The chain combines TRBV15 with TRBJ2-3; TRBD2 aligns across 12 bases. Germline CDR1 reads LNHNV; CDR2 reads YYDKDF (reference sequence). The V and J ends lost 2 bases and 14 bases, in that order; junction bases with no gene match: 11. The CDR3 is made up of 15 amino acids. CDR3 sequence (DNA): TGTGCCACCAGCAGACTAGCGGGAGGGCTGTGGTATCTGTATTTT. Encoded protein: CATSRLAGGLWYLYF.

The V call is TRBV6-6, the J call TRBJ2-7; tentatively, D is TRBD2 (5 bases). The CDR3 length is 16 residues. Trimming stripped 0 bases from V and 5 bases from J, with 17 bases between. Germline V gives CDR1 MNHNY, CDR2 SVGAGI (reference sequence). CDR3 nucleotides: TGTGCCAGCAGTTACTCCTTACCGTCCCGAGGGCACGAGCAGTACTTC. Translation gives CASSYSLPSRGHEQYF.

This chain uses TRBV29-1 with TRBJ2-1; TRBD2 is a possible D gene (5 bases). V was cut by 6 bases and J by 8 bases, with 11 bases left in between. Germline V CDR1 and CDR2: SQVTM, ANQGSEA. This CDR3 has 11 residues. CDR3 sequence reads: CSVGLGDEQFF. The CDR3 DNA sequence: TGCAGCGTCGGGTTGGGAGATGAGCAGTTCTTC.

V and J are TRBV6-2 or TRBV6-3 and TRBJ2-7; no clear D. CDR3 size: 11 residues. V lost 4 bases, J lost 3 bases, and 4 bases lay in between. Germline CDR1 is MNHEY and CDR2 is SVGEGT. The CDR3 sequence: CASSFYYEQYF. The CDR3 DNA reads TGTGCCAGCAGTTTCTACTACGAGCAGTACTTC.

The DNA of the CDR3 is TGTGCCATACAAGAATGGGAGGGCTCCGGGCAGTACTTC. The encoded protein is CAIQEWEGSGQYF. The V and J genes are TRBV10-3 and TRBJ2-7; 7 bases map to TRBD2. The germline V gene encodes CDR1 ENHRY and CDR2 SYGVKD. J lost 9 bases, V lost 9 bases, and 14 bases had no gene match. The CDR3 covers 13 residues.

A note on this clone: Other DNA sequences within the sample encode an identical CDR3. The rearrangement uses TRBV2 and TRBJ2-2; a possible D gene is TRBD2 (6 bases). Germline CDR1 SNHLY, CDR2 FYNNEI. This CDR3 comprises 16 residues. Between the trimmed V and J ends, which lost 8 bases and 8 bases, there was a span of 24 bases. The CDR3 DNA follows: TGTGCCAGCGGCCTGGAGGGCTCGGGCAGTGCGGGGGAGCTGTTTTTT. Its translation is CASGLEGSGSAGELFF.

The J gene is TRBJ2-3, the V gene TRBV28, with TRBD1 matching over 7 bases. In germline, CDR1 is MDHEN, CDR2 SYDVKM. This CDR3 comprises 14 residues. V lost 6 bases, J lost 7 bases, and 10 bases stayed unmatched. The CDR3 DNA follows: TGTGCCAGCAGCCCAGACAGGGCCAGAAATACGCAGTATTTT. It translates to CASSPDRARNTQYF.

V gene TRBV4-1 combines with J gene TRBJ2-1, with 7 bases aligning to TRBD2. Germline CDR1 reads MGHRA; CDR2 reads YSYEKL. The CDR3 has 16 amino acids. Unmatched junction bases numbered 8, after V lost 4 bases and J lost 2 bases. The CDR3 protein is CASSPAGSGTYNEQFF. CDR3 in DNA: TGCGCCAGCAGCCCCGCTGGGAGCGGGACCTACAATGAGCAGTTCTTC.

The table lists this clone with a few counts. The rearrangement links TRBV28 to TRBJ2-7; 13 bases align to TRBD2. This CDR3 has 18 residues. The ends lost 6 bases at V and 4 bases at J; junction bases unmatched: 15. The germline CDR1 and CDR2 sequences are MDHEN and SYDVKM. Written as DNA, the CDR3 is TGTGCCAGCAGCCGGGAGGGGGGACTAGCGGGAACGGCGTACGAGCAGTACTTC. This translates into CASSREGGLAGTAYEQYF.

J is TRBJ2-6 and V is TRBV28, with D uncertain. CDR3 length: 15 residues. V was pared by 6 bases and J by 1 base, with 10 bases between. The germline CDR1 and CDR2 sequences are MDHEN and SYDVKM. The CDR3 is CASRAESSGANVLTF. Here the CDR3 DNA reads TGTGCCAGCAGGGCAGAATCTTCTGGGGCCAACGTCCTGACTTTC.

The DNA of the CDR3 is TGTGCCAGCAGCCCCGGTCATACTAGGGACTATGGCTACACCTTC. This gives the protein CASSPGHTRDYGYTF. The rearrangement joins TRBV6-5 to TRBJ1-2; D unclear. Trimming stripped 6 bases from V and 3 bases from J, with 17 bases between. The germline V gene encodes CDR1 MNHEY and CDR2 SVGAGI. The CDR3 is 15 residues long.

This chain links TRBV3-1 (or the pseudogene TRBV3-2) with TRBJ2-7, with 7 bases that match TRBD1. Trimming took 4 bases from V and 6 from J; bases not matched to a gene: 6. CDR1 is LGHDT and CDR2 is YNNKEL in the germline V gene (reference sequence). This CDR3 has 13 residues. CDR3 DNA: TGTGCCAGCAGCCTTCGAACAGGGGCCGAGCAGTACTTC. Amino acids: CASSLRTGAEQYF.

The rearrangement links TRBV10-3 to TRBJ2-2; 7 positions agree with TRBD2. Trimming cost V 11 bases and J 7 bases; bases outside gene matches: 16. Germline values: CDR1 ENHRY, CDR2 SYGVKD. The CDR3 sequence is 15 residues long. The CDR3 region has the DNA TGTGCCTCCACGGGGAGGGAGGGCCTCATCGGGGAGCTGTTTTTT. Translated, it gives CASTGREGLIGELFF.

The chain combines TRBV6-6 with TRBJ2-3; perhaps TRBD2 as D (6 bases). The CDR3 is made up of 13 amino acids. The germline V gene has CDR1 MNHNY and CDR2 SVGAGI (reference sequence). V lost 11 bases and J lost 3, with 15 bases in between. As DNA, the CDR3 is TGTGCCGCCTGCGGGACGGGAACAGATACGCAGTATTTT. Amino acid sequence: CAACGTGTDTQYF.

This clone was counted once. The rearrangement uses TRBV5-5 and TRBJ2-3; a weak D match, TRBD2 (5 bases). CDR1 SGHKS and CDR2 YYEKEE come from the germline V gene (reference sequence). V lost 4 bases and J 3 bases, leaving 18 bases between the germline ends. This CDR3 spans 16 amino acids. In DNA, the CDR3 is TGTGCCAGCAGCCCCCGGACTGTCATAGCGACAGATACGCAGTATTTT. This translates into CASSPRTVIATDTQYF.

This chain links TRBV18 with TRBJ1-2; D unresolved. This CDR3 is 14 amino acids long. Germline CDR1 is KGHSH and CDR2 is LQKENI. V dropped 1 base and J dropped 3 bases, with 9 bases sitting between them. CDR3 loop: CASSPLASYYGYTF. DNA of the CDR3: TGTGCCAGCTCACCACTAGCGAGTTACTATGGCTACACCTTC.

CDR3 in amino acids: CATSRAGRGQPQHF. As DNA, the CDR3 is TGTGCCACCAGCAGAGCGGGTCGGGGTCAGCCCCAGCATTTT. This chain uses TRBV15 with TRBJ1-5; D is ambiguous. Germline V gene lookup returns CDR1 LNHNV and CDR2 YYDKDF (reference sequence). Trimming stripped 1 base from V and 6 bases from J, with 10 bases between. The CDR3 covers 14 residues.

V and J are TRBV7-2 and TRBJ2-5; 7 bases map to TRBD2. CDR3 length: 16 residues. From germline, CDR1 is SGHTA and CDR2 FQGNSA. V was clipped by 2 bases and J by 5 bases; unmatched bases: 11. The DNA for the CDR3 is TGTGCCAGCAGCTTAAGTGGGACTACCTCCCGGGAGACCCAGTACTTC. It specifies CASSLSGTTSRETQYF. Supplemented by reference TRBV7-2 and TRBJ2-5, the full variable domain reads GAGVSQSPSNKVTEKGKDVELRCDPISGHTALYWYRQSLGQGLEFLIYFQGNSAPDKSGLPSDRFSAERTGGSVSTLTIQRTQQEDSAVYLCASSLSGTTSRETQYFGPGTRLLVL.

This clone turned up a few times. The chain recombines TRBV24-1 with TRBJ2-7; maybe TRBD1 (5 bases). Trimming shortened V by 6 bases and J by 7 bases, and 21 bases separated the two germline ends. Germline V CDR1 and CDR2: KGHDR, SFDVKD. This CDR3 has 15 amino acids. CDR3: CATSSKGQGHVEQYF. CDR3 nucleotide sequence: TGTGCCACCAGTTCGAAGGGCCAGGGCCACGTTGAGCAGTACTTC.

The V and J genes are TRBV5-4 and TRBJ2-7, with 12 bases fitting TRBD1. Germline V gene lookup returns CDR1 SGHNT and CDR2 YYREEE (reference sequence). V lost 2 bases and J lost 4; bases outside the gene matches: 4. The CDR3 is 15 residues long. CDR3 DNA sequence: TGTGCCAGCAGCTTACCGGGACAGGGGGCTTACGAGCAGTACTTC. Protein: CASSLPGQGAYEQYF.

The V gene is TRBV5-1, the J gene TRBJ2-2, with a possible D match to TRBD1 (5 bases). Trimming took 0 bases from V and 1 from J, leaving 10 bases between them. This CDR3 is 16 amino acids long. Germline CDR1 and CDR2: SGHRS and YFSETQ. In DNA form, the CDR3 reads TGCGCCAGCAGCTTGGACAGGCCGATGAACACCGGGGAGCTGTTTTTT. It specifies CASSLDRPMNTGELFF.

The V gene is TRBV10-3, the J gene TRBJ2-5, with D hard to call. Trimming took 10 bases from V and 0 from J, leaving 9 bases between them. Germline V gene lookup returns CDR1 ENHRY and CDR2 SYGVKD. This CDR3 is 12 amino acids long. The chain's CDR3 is CASGPHQETQYF. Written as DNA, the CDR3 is TGTGCCAGCGGTCCTCACCAAGAGACCCAGTACTTC.

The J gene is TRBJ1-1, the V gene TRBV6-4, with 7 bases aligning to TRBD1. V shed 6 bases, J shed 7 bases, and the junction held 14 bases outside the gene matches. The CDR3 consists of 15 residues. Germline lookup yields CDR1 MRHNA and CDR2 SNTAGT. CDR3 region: CASSASGGQRVEAFF. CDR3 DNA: TGTGCCAGCAGCGCCTCCGGGGGACAGAGGGTTGAAGCTTTCTTT.

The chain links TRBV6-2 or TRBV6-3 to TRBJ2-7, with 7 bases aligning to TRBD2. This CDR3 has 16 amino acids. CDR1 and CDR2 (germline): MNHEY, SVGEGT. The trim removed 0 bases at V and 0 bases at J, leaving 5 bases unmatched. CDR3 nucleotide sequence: TGTGCCAGCAGTTACTCGAGCGGGGACCACTCCTACGAGCAGTACTTC. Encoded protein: CASSYSSGDHSYEQYF.

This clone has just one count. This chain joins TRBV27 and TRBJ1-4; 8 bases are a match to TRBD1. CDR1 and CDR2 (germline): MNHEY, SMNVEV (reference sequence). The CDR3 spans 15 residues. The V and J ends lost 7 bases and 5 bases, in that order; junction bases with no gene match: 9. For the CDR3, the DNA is TGTGCCAGCACCTGGACAGGGACACTAAATGAAAAACTGTTTTTT. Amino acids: CASTWTGTLNEKLFF. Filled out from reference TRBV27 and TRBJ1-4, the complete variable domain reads EAQVTQNPRYLITVTGKKLTVTCSQNMNHEYMSWYRQDPGLGLRQIYYSMNVEVTDKGDVPEGYKVSRKEKRNFPLILESPSPNQTSLYFCASTWTGTLNEKLFFGSGTQLSVL.